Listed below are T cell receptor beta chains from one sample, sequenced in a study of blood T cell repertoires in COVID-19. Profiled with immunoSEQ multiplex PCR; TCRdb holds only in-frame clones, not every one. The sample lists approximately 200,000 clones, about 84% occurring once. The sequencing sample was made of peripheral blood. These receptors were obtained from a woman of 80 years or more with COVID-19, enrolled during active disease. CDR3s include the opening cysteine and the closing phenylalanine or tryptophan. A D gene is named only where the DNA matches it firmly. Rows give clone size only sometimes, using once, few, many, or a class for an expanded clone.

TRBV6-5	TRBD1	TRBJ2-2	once	TGTGCCAGCAGATCTCCAGGGGGAGCCGGGGAGCTGTTTTTT	CASRSPGGAGELFF
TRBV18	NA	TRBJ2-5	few	TGTGCCAGCTCTGCCGGGGGTACCCAAGAGACCCAGTACTTC	CASSAGGTQETQYF
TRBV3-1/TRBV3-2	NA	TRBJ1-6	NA	TGTGCCAGCAAAGGGGGGGAAGGTAATTCACCCCTCCACTTT	CASKGGEGNSPLHF
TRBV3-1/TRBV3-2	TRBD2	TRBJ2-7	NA	TGTGCCAGCAGCCAAGCGGGGGGTCAGGTCTCCTACGAGCAGTACTTC	CASSQAGGQVSYEQYF
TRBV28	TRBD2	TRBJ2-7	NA	TGTGCCAGCAGAAAGAGCGGGAGGTCGGAAGAGCAGTACTTC	CASRKSGRSEEQYF
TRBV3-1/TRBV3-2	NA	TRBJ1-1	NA	TGTGCCAGCAGCCAAGGGAGCCTTAGCAACACTGAAGCTTTCTTT	CASSQGSLSNTEAFF
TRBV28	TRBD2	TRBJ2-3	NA	TGTGCCAGCAGTTCCAGGGCGGGACTAGCGGGAGCTAGCACAGATACGCAGTATTTT	CASSSRAGLAGASTDTQYF
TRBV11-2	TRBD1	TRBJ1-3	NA	TGTGCCAGCAGCATTGGACAGGCAGGAAACACCATATATTTT	CASSIGQAGNTIYF
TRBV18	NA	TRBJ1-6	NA	TGTGCCAGCTCACCATACGACACGGGGGGTCGGAATTCACCCCTCCACTTT	CASSPYDTGGRNSPLHF
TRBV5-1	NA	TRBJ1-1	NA	TGCGCCAGCAGCCTCGTACATCCAGCTTACAGGGCTCGGAACACTGAAGCTTTCTTT	CASSLVHPAYRARNTEAFF
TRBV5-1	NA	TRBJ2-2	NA	TGCGCCAGCAGGCGGCGCCAAGGTTGGCACCGGGGAGCTGTTTTT	CASRRRQGWHRGAVF
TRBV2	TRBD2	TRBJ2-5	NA	TGTGCCAGCAGTGAAGCGCGTGCTAGCGGGAAAGAGACCCAGTACTTC	CASSEARASGKETQYF
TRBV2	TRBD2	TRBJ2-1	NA	TGTGCCAGCAGGGTAAGCGGGGCGAGCTCCTACAATGAGCAGTTCTTC	CASRVSGASSYNEQFF
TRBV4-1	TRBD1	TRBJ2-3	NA	TGCGCCAGCAGCCACCTCCCCTTCGGACAGGGGAGAGATACGCAGTATTTT	CASSHLPFGQGRDTQYF
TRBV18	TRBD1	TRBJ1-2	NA	TGTGCCAGCTCACCAACCGGGACAGGGCACGCAGGCTATGGCTACACCTTC	CASSPTGTGHAGYGYTF
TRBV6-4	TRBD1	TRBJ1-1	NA	TGTGCCACCTCCACCGGGACAGGGATGAACACTGAAGCTTTCTTT	CATSTGTGMNTEAFF
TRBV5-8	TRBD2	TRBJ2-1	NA	TGTGCCAGCAGCGGCCGGGACTACTCCTACAATGAGCAGTTCTTC	CASSGRDYSYNEQFF
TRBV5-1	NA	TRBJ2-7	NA	TGCGCCAGCAGCTTGGTCGGAGGGGGCGGTCACGAGCAGTACTTC	CASSLVGGGGHEQYF
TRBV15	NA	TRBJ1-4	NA	TGTGCCACCGGGGTGGGGAGGGGCGATGAAAAACTGTTTTTT	CATGVGRGDEKLFF
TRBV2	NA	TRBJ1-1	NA	TGTGCCAGCAGTGAAGCGGGGGACTACACTGAAGCTTTCTTT	CASSEAGDYTEAFF
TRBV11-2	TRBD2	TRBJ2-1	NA	TGTGCCAGCAGCCTCGGACTAGCGGGAGTAAATGAGCAGTTCTTC	CASSLGLAGVNEQFF
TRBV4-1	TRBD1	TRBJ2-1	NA	TGCGCCAGCAGCCAACCCCTCACAGGGGTAGGGCAGTTCTTC	CASSQPLTGVGQFF
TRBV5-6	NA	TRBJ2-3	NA	TGTGCCAGCAGTTTGCGGGGAGGAAGGACCACAGATACGCAGTATTTT	CASSLRGGRTTDTQYF
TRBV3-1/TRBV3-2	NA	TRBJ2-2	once	TGTGCCAGCAGCCACCCTGGACACGCAAACACCGGGGAGCTGTTTTTT	CASSHPGHANTGELFF
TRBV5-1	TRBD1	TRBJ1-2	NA	TGCGCCAGCAGCCTTGACAGGGTAAACTATGGCTACACCTTC	CASSLDRVNYGYTF
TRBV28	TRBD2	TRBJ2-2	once	TGTGCCAGCAGACCGCAATGGGAGTGGGGGGGTCCAAACACCGGGGAGCTGTTTTTT	CASRPQWEWGGPNTGELFF
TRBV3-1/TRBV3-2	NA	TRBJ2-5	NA	TGTGCCAGCAGCCACAACTGGGCTAGCGCGTCAGAGACCCAGTACTTC	CASSHNWASASETQYF
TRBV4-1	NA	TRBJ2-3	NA	TGCGCCAGCAGCCAAGATAGAGGTAGCGGCTCCACAGATACGCAGTATTTT	CASSQDRGSGSTDTQYF
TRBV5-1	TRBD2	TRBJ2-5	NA	TGCGCCAGCAGCTTGGCCCTTAGGGGCGGGGGGGAGACCCAGTACTTC	CASSLALRGGGETQYF
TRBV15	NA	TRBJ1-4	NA	TGTGCCACCAGCAGAGATGGGGACAACCCGACTTATGAAAAACTGTTTTTT	CATSRDGDNPTYEKLFF
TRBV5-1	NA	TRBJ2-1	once	TGCGCCAGCAGCTCCGCAGGGGGGAGCTCCTACAATGAGCAGTTCTTC	CASSSAGGSSYNEQFF
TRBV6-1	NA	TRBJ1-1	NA	TGTGCCAGCAGTGCCCGGGGGGGTCCGTGGATGAACACTGAAGCTTTCTTT	CASSARGGPWMNTEAFF